This note documents a single T cell receptor (beta chain) sequence. Its target is unknown. The data were obtained in a study of persistence of HIV-infected CD4 T cells. Background on the study: CD4+ T cells responding to CMV or HIV-1 Gag were isolated. Blood samples, up to roughly 200 mL, came from multiple time points, except a couple of leukapheresis donors sampled once.

An overlapping HIV-1 Gag peptide pool stimulated these cells at 0.95 to 1 ug/peptide/mL. CD40L-negative CD69-negative CD45RO-high memory CD4+ T cells were sorted as populations depleted of antigen-responding cells. Adults with HIV-1 started suppressive ART while chronically infected. This CDR3 has 16 amino acids. The germline gives CDR1 SGHTA, CDR2 FQGNSA. V lost 1 base to trimming and J lost 2 bases; unmatched junction nucleotides: 2. This was the immunoSEQ version 4 assay in survey mode. Data came from immunoSEQ multiplex PCR; TCRdb stores just in-frame clones and leaves some out. The sample has 35,000 to 45,000 clones, about 83% seen once.

This material consisted of cultured CD4+ T cells from PBMCs, taken from a patient who received antiretroviral therapy. The chain joins TRBV7-2 to TRBJ2-1; 10 bases fit TRBD2. The clonotype comes from an adult with HIV. The donor label of this sample is uncertain. DNA of the CDR3: TGTGCCAGCAGCTTAGATCTAGCGGGGGCCTACAATGAGCAGTTCTTC. Encoded protein: CASSLDLAGAYNEQFF.